Listed below are T cell receptor beta chains from one sample, sequenced in a study of beta chain features in type 1 diabetes. Assay: immunoSEQ multiplex PCR; the TCRdb copy retains only in-frame clones and omits some. The table includes some 640,000 clones, 11% to 15% detected once. Sequences were obtained from naive CD4+ T cells from blood. Source of these receptors: a man between 18 and 29 years old with type 1 diabetes. Each CDR3 is given with its conserved first and last residue. Fields, in order: J gene, clone size, D gene, V gene, CDR3 DNA, CDR3 protein. D genes are given only for firm matches. The size of a clone is reported for some rows only, either as once, few or many, or as a class for expanded clones.

J: TRBJ2-7; size: few; D: .; V: TRBV6-5; DNA: .; CDR3: CARVSAAFHEQYF
J: TRBJ1-5; size: few; D: .; V: TRBV9; DNA: TGTGCCAGCAGCGTTTCAGGCTATAGCAATCAGCCCCAGCATTTT; CDR3: CASSVSGYSNQPQHF
J: TRBJ2-7; size: .; D: TRBD1; V: TRBV6-6; DNA: TGTGCCACCGACAGGGGGGAGTACGAGCAGTACTTC; CDR3: CATDRGEYEQYF
J: TRBJ1-5; size: few; D: .; V: TRBV30; DNA: TGTGCCTGGAGTCTTACACGGGACTCCGCAAGCAATCAGCCCCAGCATTTT; CDR3: CAWSLTRDSASNQPQHF
J: TRBJ1-2; size: few; D: TRBD1; V: TRBV30; DNA: TGTGCCTGGGCTCGAACAGGGGTCAACTATGGCTACACCTTC; CDR3: CAWARTGVNYGYTF
J: TRBJ1-5; size: .; D: .; V: TRBV9; DNA: TGTGCCAGCAGCGTAGACGGGGAGCGGCAGCCCCAGCATTTT; CDR3: CASSVDGERQPQHF
J: TRBJ2-2; size: .; D: TRBD1; V: TRBV28; DNA: TGTGCCAGCAGTCGGGACAGGGGGTTGAACACCGGGGAGCTGTTTTTT; CDR3: CASSRDRGLNTGELFF
J: TRBJ1-5; size: few; D: .; V: TRBV4-3; DNA: TGCGCCAGCAGCCAAGATGCGGGTCAGCCCCAGCATTTT; CDR3: CASSQDAGQPQHF
J: TRBJ2-7; size: .; D: .; V: TRBV2; DNA: TGTGCCAGCAGAAGTTTAGACGAGGGGCTCTACGAGCAGTACTTC; CDR3: CASRSLDEGLYEQYF
J: TRBJ2-1; size: .; D: .; V: TRBV5-4; DNA: TGTGCCAGCAGCTTGGACGGGCGGGCCTACAATGAGCAGTTCTTC; CDR3: CASSLDGRAYNEQFF
J: TRBJ1-5; size: few; D: .; V: TRBV2; DNA: TGTGCCAGCAGTGAAGTGGGAAGGAATCAGCCCCAGCATTTT; CDR3: CASSEVGRNQPQHF
J: TRBJ2-1; size: .; D: .; V: TRBV5-1; DNA: TGCGCCAGCAGCTCAAACGCGGCTAGAAGATCCATTGAGCAGTTCTTC; CDR3: CASSSNAARRSIEQFF
J: TRBJ2-5; size: few; D: TRBD2; V: TRBV27; DNA: TGTGCCAGCAGCCCTACTGGGACTAGCGGAACGCAAGAGACCCAGTACTTC; CDR3: CASSPTGTSGTQETQYF
J: TRBJ1-1; size: .; D: .; V: TRBV28; DNA: TGTGCCGCCGGGGGTGGGAACACTGAAGCTTTCTTT; CDR3: CAAGGGNTEAFF
J: TRBJ2-3; size: .; D: .; V: TRBV30; DNA: TGTGCCTGGAGCCGCCAGGGGGGTGTAGATACGCAGTATTTT; CDR3: CAWSRQGGVDTQYF
J: TRBJ1-2; size: few; D: .; V: TRBV14; DNA: TGTGCCAGCAGCCAAGGGGGCCTCTGGTATGGCTACACCTTC; CDR3: CASSQGGLWYGYTF
J: TRBJ2-7; size: .; D: TRBD1; V: TRBV27; DNA: TGTGCCAGCCGCACCGGGACAGGGCAAGAGCAGTACTTC; CDR3: CASRTGTGQEQYF
J: TRBJ1-6; size: .; D: TRBD1; V: TRBV28; DNA: TGTGCCAGCAGTTATACAGGGGGCGGATCACCCCTCCACTTT; CDR3: CASSYTGGGSPLHF
J: TRBJ1-1; size: few; D: TRBD1; V: TRBV5-1; DNA: TGCGCCAGCAGCTTAACCACAGGGGGAGGAAACACTGAAGCTTTCTTT; CDR3: CASSLTTGGGNTEAFF
J: TRBJ1-2; size: few; D: TRBD1; V: TRBV30; DNA: TGTGCCGTACAGGGGCGTGGCGGCTACACCTTC; CDR3: CAVQGRGGYTF
J: TRBJ2-7; size: few; D: .; V: TRBV6-5; DNA: TGTGCCAGCAGTTACTCGAGTACGTCCAGCTACGAGCAGTACTTC; CDR3: CASSYSSTSSYEQYF
J: TRBJ2-1; size: .; D: TRBD1; V: TRBV14; DNA: TGTGCCAGCAGCCTTACGGGACAGTACTACAATGAGCAGTTCTTC; CDR3: CASSLTGQYYNEQFF